Listed below are T cell receptor beta chains from one sample, sequenced in a study of CD8 T cells in Susac syndrome. From the immunoSEQ multiplex PCR reads, TCRdb called clonotypes with MiXCR, one entry per CDR3 protein. The sample lists fewer than 350,000 distinct CDR3 sequences, approximately 90% seen once, with under 0.2% in the top ten. The sequencing input was CD8+ T cells from PBMCs. The receptor set was obtained from a human donor with multiple sclerosis. Both conserved end residues are part of each CDR3. Fields, in order: clone size, CDR3 length, V gene, D gene, J gene, CDR3 protein, CDR3 DNA. D genes are given only for firm matches. Some rows mark clone size as missing; the rest say once, few, many or name a class of expanded clone.

.	13	TRBV5-4	.	TRBJ2-2	CASSSGRVGELFF	TGTGCCAGCAGCTCCGGTCGTGTGGGGGAGCTGTTTTTT
.	12	TRBV20-1	.	TRBJ1-1	CSASGRETEAFF	TGCAGTGCTAGTGGGCGGGAAACCGAAGCTTTCTTT
.	18	TRBV10-1	TRBD1	TRBJ2-6	CASSPTTGRRSGANVLTF	TGCGCCAGCAGTCCCACGACAGGGAGAAGATCTGGGGCCAACGTCCTGACTTTC
once	15	TRBV5-1	TRBD1	TRBJ1-1	CASSLDRAFYTEAFF	TGCGCCAGCAGCCTGGACAGGGCATTCTACACTGAAGCTTTCTTT
.	15	TRBV7-9	TRBD1	TRBJ2-7	CASSSGQGRPYEQYF	TGTGCCAGCAGCTCCGGACAGGGAAGGCCCTACGAGCAGTACTTC
.	20	TRBV6-1	TRBD1	TRBJ1-2	CASTHRTGRGTTPTHYGYTF	TGTGCCAGCACCCATCGGACAGGGCGGGGAACAACACCCACACACTATGGCTACACCTTC
.	18	TRBV6-2/TRBV6-3	TRBD1	TRBJ2-1	CASSRPGTVWISYNEQFF	TGTGCCAGCAGCCGTCCCGGGACAGTCTGGATATCCTACAATGAGCAGTTCTTC
.	14	TRBV15	.	TRBJ2-5	CATSREDEAKTQYF	TGTGCCACCAGCAGAGAGGATGAGGCGAAGACCCAGTACTTC
.	15	TRBV19	TRBD1	TRBJ2-3	CASSTGVRSTDTQYF	TGTGCCAGTAGCACAGGGGTTAGGAGCACAGATACGCAGTATTTT
.	15	TRBV4-3	.	TRBJ2-7	CASSQDVVFVYEQYF	TGCGCCAGCAGCCAAGATGTGGTATTTGTCTACGAGCAGTACTTC
.	12	TRBV30	TRBD1	TRBJ1-1	CAWTQGSTEAFF	TGTGCCTGGACACAGGGGTCCACTGAAGCTTTCTTT
.	14	TRBV12-3/TRBV12-4	.	TRBJ2-3	CASSPQVGADTQYF	TGTGCCAGCAGTCCACAGGTTGGGGCAGATACGCAGTATTTT
.	14	TRBV19	.	TRBJ2-1	CASSLAYSYNEQFF	TGTGCCAGTAGTCTCGCCTACTCCTACAATGAGCAGTTCTTC
.	15	TRBV30	.	TRBJ1-2	CAWSDHPGGVYGYTF	TGTGCCTGGAGTGACCACCCGGGGGGGGTCTATGGCTACACCTTC
.	15	TRBV6-2/TRBV6-3	.	TRBJ1-1	CASSYSFHGTAEAFF	TGTGCCAGCAGTTACTCGTTTCACGGGACCGCTGAAGCTTTCTTT